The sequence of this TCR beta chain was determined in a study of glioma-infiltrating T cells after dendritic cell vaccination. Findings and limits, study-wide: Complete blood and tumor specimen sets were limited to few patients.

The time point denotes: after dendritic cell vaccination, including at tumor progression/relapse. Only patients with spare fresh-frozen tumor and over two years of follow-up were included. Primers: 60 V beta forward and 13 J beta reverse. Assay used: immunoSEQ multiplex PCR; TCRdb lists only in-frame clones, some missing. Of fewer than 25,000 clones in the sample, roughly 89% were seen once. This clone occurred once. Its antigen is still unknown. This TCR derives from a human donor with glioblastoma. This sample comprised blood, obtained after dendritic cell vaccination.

This CDR3 reads CASGTRDRSYEQYF. The DNA of the CDR3 is TGCGCCAGCGGCACTAGGGATCGCTCCTACGAGCAGTACTTC. The rearrangement uses TRBV5-1 and TRBJ2-7; a possible D gene is TRBD2 (5 bases). The CDR3 is made up of 14 amino acids. V gave up 7 bases and J gave up 0 bases, with 14 bases separating them. Germline V gene lookup returns CDR1 SGHRS and CDR2 YFSETQ. Together with reference TRBV5-1 and TRBJ2-7, the CDR3 gives the full variable domain: KAGVTQTPRYLIKTRGQQVTLSCSPISGHRSVSWYQQTPGQGLQFLFEYFSETQRNKGNFPGRFSGRQFSNSRSEMNVSTLELGDSALYLCASGTRDRSYEQYFGPGTRLTVT.